The 14 T cell receptor beta chains listed next were all sequenced from one sample in a study of PD-1 blockade in classical Hodgkin lymphoma. Assay: immunoSEQ multiplex PCR; the TCRdb copy retains only in-frame clones and omits some. The sample yields 20,000 to 30,000 clones, around 80% seen once. Brentuximab vedotin exposure varied among the patients, all of whom had relapsed after autologous stem cell transplantation. Sequencing was performed on peripheral blood mononuclear cells (PBMCs), taken at baseline. These receptors were collected from a human donor with classical Hodgkin lymphoma.

The chain carries TRBV5-1 and TRBJ2-7, with D unresolved. This CDR3 spans 16 amino acids. Germline V gene lookup returns CDR1 SGHRS and CDR2 YFSETQ. The germline V and J ends were trimmed by 1 base and 0 bases, with 14 bases remaining between them. CDR3 DNA sequence: TGCGCCAGCAGCTTGTTCGGCACCTCGAGCTCCTACGAGCAGTACTTC. As protein: CASSLFGTSSSYEQYF.

This clone was counted once. The V gene is TRBV6-4, the J gene TRBJ2-3, with no clear D. Between the trimmed V and J ends, which lost 0 bases and 2 bases, there was a span of 15 bases. The CDR3 spans 17 residues. Germline CDR1 reads MRHNA; CDR2 reads SNTAGT. The CDR3 sequence is CASSDSWNARYTDTQYF. In DNA, the CDR3 is TGTGCCAGCAGTGACTCGTGGAACGCCCGATACACAGATACGCAGTATTTT.

The count of this clone is one. This chain joins TRBV5-1 and TRBJ2-5, with a tentative D call TRBD2 (7 bases). The CDR3 runs to 14 residues. Trimming took 0 bases from V and 4 from J, leaving 10 bases between them. Germline CDR1 reads SGHRS; CDR2 reads YFSETQ. CDR3 loop: CASSLGGGGETQYF. In DNA, the CDR3 is TGCGCCAGCAGCTTGGGCGGGGGCGGAGAGACCCAGTACTTC. Drawing the rest from reference TRBV5-1 and TRBJ2-5, the complete variable domain is KAGVTQTPRYLIKTRGQQVTLSCSPISGHRSVSWYQQTPGQGLQFLFEYFSETQRNKGNFPGRFSGRQFSNSRSEMNVSTLELGDSALYLCASSLGGGGETQYFGPGTRLLVL.

The chain recombines TRBV29-1 with TRBJ2-5, with TRBD2 as a possible D gene (5 bases). In germline, CDR1 is SQVTM, CDR2 ANQGSEA. CDR3 length: 15 amino acids. The germline V and J ends were trimmed by 3 bases and 5 bases, with 19 bases remaining between them. The CDR3 nucleotides are TGCAGCGTTGACCTTACTAGGGCCATGGGGGAGACCCAGTACTTC. Translated: CSVDLTRAMGETQYF.

This clone was recorded only once. The V gene is TRBV29-1, the J gene TRBJ2-5; weak D call: TRBD2 (5 bases). CDR1 and CDR2 from the germline V gene are SQVTM and ANQGSEA. The CDR3 runs 14 residues. The V gene lost 3 bases and the J gene lost 1 base, with 12 bases spanning the gap. In DNA, the CDR3 is TGCAGCGTTGACCCAAGAGGGTCCCAAGAGACCCAGTACTTC. Translating gives CSVDPRGSQETQYF.

This clone was picked up one time. The chain combines TRBV7-2 with TRBJ1-4; weak D call: TRBD1 (6 bases). The CDR3 covers 14 residues. V lost 5 bases and J lost 14, with 21 bases in between. Germline assignment: CDR1 SGHTA and CDR2 FQGNSA. DNA for the CDR3: TGTGCCAGCAGCCTGGAAGGACAGCTTGGAAAGCTGTTTTTT. Its translation is CASSLEGQLGKLFF. The full variable domain, its missing parts supplied by reference TRBV7-2 and TRBJ1-4, is GAGVSQSPSNKVTEKGKDVELRCDPISGHTALYWYRQSLGQGLEFLIYFQGNSAPDKSGLPSDRFSAERTGGSVSTLTIQRTQQEDSAVYLCASSLEGQLGKLFFGSGTQLSVL.

The DNA for the CDR3 is TGTGCCAGCAGTTACTCACAGGGAGCCCCCCGTGATGGCTACACCTTC. Amino acids: CASSYSQGAPRDGYTF. The V and J genes are TRBV6-6 and TRBJ1-2, with D perhaps matching TRBD1 (6 bases). V lost 0 bases to trimming and J lost 6 bases, with 17 bases between them. CDR1 is MNHNY and CDR2 is SVGAGI in the germline V gene (reference sequence). This CDR3 has 16 residues.

The V and J genes are TRBV28 and TRBJ2-5, with TRBD2 matching 8 bases. Looked up from germline, CDR1 is MDHEN and CDR2 is SYDVKM. Trimming at V came to 5 bases and at J to 4 bases, leaving 12 bases not matched to a gene. The CDR3 runs 16 residues. CDR3 DNA sequence: TGTGCCAGCAGTATACGGGCGTGGCTAGCGGGAGAGACCCAGTACTTC. Amino acids: CASSIRAWLAGETQYF.

This clone was picked up one time. The rearrangement links TRBV6-1 to TRBJ2-7; TRBD1 agrees at 12 bases. The CDR3 covers 15 residues. CDR1 and CDR2 from the germline V gene are MNHNS and SASEGT. J gave up 6 bases and V 3 bases, and 6 bases lay outside the gene matches. In DNA, the CDR3 is TGTGCCAGCAGTGATGGGGACAGGGGGCGAAGCGAGCAGTACTTC. It specifies CASSDGDRGRSEQYF.

The rearrangement links TRBV19 to TRBJ1-2; TRBD1 is a possible D gene (6 bases). In germline, CDR1 is LNHDA, CDR2 SQIVND (reference sequence). Trimming cost V 11 bases and J 4 bases, with 14 bases left between them. This CDR3 has 12 residues. DNA of the CDR3: TGTGCCTGCTACAGGGTTGGCTATGGCTACACCTTC. The encoded protein is CACYRVGYGYTF.

The V call is TRBV2, the J call TRBJ1-4; TRBD1 aligns across 7 bases. Germline V lookup: CDR1 SNHLY, CDR2 FYNNEI. With V trimmed by 6 bases and J by 6 bases, 4 bases remained unmatched. The length of the CDR3 is 13 residues. DNA for the CDR3: TGTGCCAGCAGACCCACAGGGGATGAAAAACTGTTTTTT. This sequence encodes CASRPTGDEKLFF.

This clone appeared a single time. V gene TRBV9 combines with J gene TRBJ1-4; the D is unclear. The CDR3 spans 16 residues. V lost 4 bases, J lost 11 bases, and 24 bases lay in between. Germline CDR1 reads SGDLS; CDR2 reads YYNGEE. This CDR3 reads CASSPRPTVTGDKLFF. The CDR3 nucleotides are TGTGCCAGCAGCCCCCGCCCCACAGTAACCGGAGATAAACTGTTTTTT.

This clone showed up just once. This chain joins TRBV18 and TRBJ2-7; D gene ambiguous. The V end lost 0 bases, the J end lost 2 bases, and 5 bases lay between the germline ends. Germline V CDR1 and CDR2: KGHSH, LQKENI. This CDR3 has 13 residues. The CDR3 bases are TGTGCCAGCTCACCACCGCAGCCCTACGAGCAGTACTTC. It codes for CASSPPQPYEQYF.

This sequence joins TRBV7-9 and TRBJ2-1; D possibly corresponds to TRBD1 (6 bases). CDR1 and CDR2 from the germline V gene are SEHNR and FQNEAQ (reference sequence). V dropped 5 bases and J dropped 8 bases, with 16 bases sitting between them. The CDR3 totals 14 residues. DNA of the CDR3: TGTGCCAGCAGCCGTCCCGGACAGTTCGATGAGCAGTTCTTC. As protein: CASSRPGQFDEQFF.